Following are 19 T cell receptor beta chains from one sample sequenced in a study of T cell changes during pregnancy in multiple sclerosis. The protocol was immunoSEQ multiplex PCR, while the TCRdb copy is restricted to in-frame clones and leaves out a portion. The table lists under 100,000 clones, about 94% of them singletons. The sequences come from peripheral blood, collected in the third trimester of pregnancy. These receptors were obtained from a female donor with multiple sclerosis, enrolled in a pregnancy study.

The V call is TRBV27, the J call TRBJ1-6; the match to TRBD1 covers 7 bases. V gave up 5 bases and J gave up 10 bases; unmatched junction bases: 17. Per the germline V gene, CDR1 is MNHEY and CDR2 is SMNVEV (reference sequence). The length of the CDR3 is 17 residues. The chain's CDR3 is CASSQHYTGVKASPLHF. DNA of the CDR3: TGTGCCAGCAGTCAGCACTACACAGGGGTAAAAGCATCACCCCTCCACTTT.

The genes are TRBV7-2 and TRBJ2-7, with a tentative D call TRBD2 (7 bases). Between the trimmed V and J ends, which lost 5 bases and 2 bases, there was a span of 16 bases. This CDR3 comprises 15 residues. Germline assignment: CDR1 SGHTA and CDR2 FQGNSA. CDR3 sequence: CASSLKGGEPYEQYF. The CDR3 nucleotides are TGTGCCAGCAGCCTCAAGGGGGGGGAGCCCTACGAGCAGTACTTC.

The chain has TRBV29-1 and TRBJ1-5, with no clear D. V dropped 5 bases and J dropped 5 bases, with 13 bases sitting between them. The CDR3 totals 13 residues. In germline, CDR1 is SQVTM, CDR2 ANQGSEA. In nucleotides, the CDR3 is TGCAGCGTTTGGGGAGACGGGGATCAGCCCCAGCATTTT. It specifies CSVWGDGDQPQHF.

V usage is TRBV5-1 and J usage is TRBJ1-1; D may be TRBD1 (6 bases). The CDR3 loop spans 13 amino acids. Germline V CDR1 and CDR2: SGHRS, YFSETQ. V lost 4 bases and J lost 8, with 15 bases in between. For the CDR3, the DNA is TGCGCCAGCAGCAAGACAGGAGATGAGGAAGCTTTCTTT. Translating gives CASSKTGDEEAFF.

The rearrangement links TRBV7-8 to TRBJ2-5; weak D call: TRBD1 (7 bases). The V gene lost 0 bases and the J gene lost 3 bases, with 14 bases spanning the gap. This CDR3 spans 16 amino acids. In germline, CDR1 is SGHVS, CDR2 FQNEAQ. CDR3 coding DNA: TGTGCCAGCAGCTTAGCGGTCGACAGGGAGGAAGAGACCCAGTACTTC. This codes for CASSLAVDREEETQYF.

V is TRBV2 and J is TRBJ1-4; tentative D call: TRBD1 (6 bases). V gave up 6 bases and J gave up 6 bases, with 14 bases separating them. Germline lookup yields CDR1 SNHLY and CDR2 FYNNEI. The CDR3 loop spans 14 amino acids. The CDR3 bases are TGTGCCAGCAGACAAGGACAGATGGATGAAAAACTGTTTTTT. Its translation: CASRQGQMDEKLFF.

The chain carries TRBV5-1 and TRBJ1-2; D unresolved. Trimming took 0 bases from V and 2 from J, leaving 11 bases between them. There are 15 residues in the CDR3. CDR1 and CDR2 (germline): SGHRS, YFSETQ. The CDR3 coding sequence is TGCGCCAGCAGCTTGGAGTTGGGCGCGAACTATGGCTACACCTTC. It encodes CASSLELGANYGYTF.

The V and J genes are TRBV30 and TRBJ2-3; 8 bases line up with TRBD2. Germline V lookup: CDR1 GTSNPN, CDR2 SVGIG (reference sequence). With V trimmed by 5 bases and J by 6 bases, 4 bases remained unmatched. The CDR3 spans 12 residues. The CDR3 DNA reads TGTGCCTGGCGGGGGGGCGGTGATACGCAGTATTTT. This codes for CAWRGGGDTQYF.

The chain joins TRBV6-1 to TRBJ2-1; D remains ambiguous. This CDR3 region has 13 residues. V lost 1 base to trimming and J lost 9 bases, with 10 bases between them. Germline CDR1 reads MNHNS; CDR2 reads SASEGT. The DNA for the CDR3 is TGTGCCAGCAGTGAAGGAGGTGAATTTGAGCAGTTCTTC. This codes for CASSEGGEFEQFF.

As concerns this clone: Relative to the germline gene, one junction end is altered; a read error may explain this. The chain combines TRBV7-7 with TRBJ2-5, with 10 bases fitting TRBD2. The germline CDR1 and CDR2 sequences are SSHAT and FNYEAQ (reference sequence). The CDR3 runs 13 residues. The CDR3 region has the DNA TGTGCTAGCAGCGGGGGGGCGAGGGAGACCCAGTACTTC. Protein product: CASSGGARETQYF.

This sequence joins TRBV11-2 and TRBJ2-3, with 11 bases lining up with TRBD2. V shed 6 bases and J 3 bases; nucleotides not matched to a gene: 8. The V gene's germline CDR1 is SGHAT and CDR2 FQNNGV. The CDR3 totals 16 residues. The CDR3 sequence: CASRRLAGRLTDTQYF. In DNA form, the CDR3 reads TGTGCCAGCAGAAGACTAGCGGGGAGGCTTACAGATACGCAGTATTTT. Variable domain in full (rest from reference TRBV11-2 and TRBJ2-3): EAGVAQSPRYKIIEKRQSVAFWCNPISGHATLYWYQQILGQGPKLLIQFQNNGVVDDSQLPKDRFSAERLKGVDSTLKIQPAKLEDSAVYLCASRRLAGRLTDTQYFGPGTRLTVL.

The chain uses TRBV4-2 and TRBJ1-5, with D uncertain. The germline V gene encodes CDR1 LGHNA and CDR2 YNFKEQ. V was pared by 0 bases and J by 3 bases, with 12 bases between. There are 16 residues in the CDR3. The CDR3 is CASSQESGLVNQPQHF. CDR3 nucleotide sequence: TGTGCCAGCAGCCAAGAGAGCGGACTTGTCAATCAGCCCCAGCATTTT.

The CDR3 region is CASSSRGETFNTEAFF. For the CDR3, the DNA is TGTGCCAGCAGCTCCCGTGGAGAGACTTTCAACACTGAAGCTTTCTTT. The rearrangement links TRBV13 to TRBJ1-1; the D is unclear. The CDR3 loop spans 16 amino acids. In germline, CDR1 is PRHDT, CDR2 FYEKMQ (reference sequence). V was cut by 4 bases and J by 2 bases, with 17 bases left in between.

The V call is TRBV15, the J call TRBJ2-2, with 8 bases fitting TRBD1. With V trimmed by 6 bases and J by 5 bases, 2 bases remained unmatched. Per the germline V gene, CDR1 is LNHNV and CDR2 is YYDKDF (reference sequence). This CDR3 contains 13 residues. CDR3 coding DNA: TGTGCCACCAGAGGACAGGGAACCGGGGAGCTGTTTTTT. Its translation: CATRGQGTGELFF.

This chain connects TRBV15 to TRBJ2-2; 11 bases are a match to TRBD2. Trimming removed 0 bases from V and 0 bases from J; junction bases left unmatched: 6. There are 19 residues in the CDR3. CDR1 and CDR2 (germline): LNHNV, YYDKDF (reference sequence). The DNA of the CDR3 is TGTGCCACCAGCAGAGAGTTGCTAGCGGGGGGTACGAACACCGGGGAGCTGTTTTTT. Amino acids: CATSRELLAGGTNTGELFF.

This clone was detected once. The chain employs TRBV13 and TRBJ2-7; tentative D call: TRBD1 (6 bases). This CDR3 comprises 14 residues. V was trimmed by 5 bases and J by 0 bases, leaving 11 bases between them. Germline V lookup: CDR1 PRHDT, CDR2 FYEKMQ (reference sequence). The CDR3 region is CASSPTDSSYEQYF. In DNA, the CDR3 is TGTGCCAGCAGCCCCACGGACAGCTCCTACGAGCAGTACTTC.

The chain has TRBV9 and TRBJ2-7; D is uncertain. The ends were cut back, 0 bases at V and 2 bases at J, with 9 bases in the middle. Looked up from germline, CDR1 is SGDLS and CDR2 is YYNGEE. There are 14 residues in the CDR3. CDR3 residues: CASSVDPGPYEQYF. In DNA form, the CDR3 reads TGTGCCAGCAGCGTAGATCCCGGTCCCTACGAGCAGTACTTC.

V usage is TRBV7-5 and J usage is TRBJ1-6; the table calls TRBD1, which could not be checked here. TRBV7-5 is annotated as a pseudogene. The CDR3 contains 14 residues. The CDR3 reads CARRDRGRRSPLHF. The CDR3 DNA reads TGTGCCAGAAGGGACAGGGGGCGTCGATCACCCCTCCACTTT.

This chain links TRBV4-1 with TRBJ2-7; TRBD2 matches at 7 bases. V lost 1 base, J lost 5 bases, and 17 bases stayed unmatched. The germline V gene encodes CDR1 MGHRA and CDR2 YSYEKL. This CDR3 has 18 residues. CDR3 region: CASSQGPIAGDVGHEQYF. CDR3 DNA sequence: TGCGCCAGCAGCCAAGGTCCTATTGCGGGGGACGTCGGCCACGAGCAGTACTTC.